This T cell receptor beta chain came from a study of T cell responses to AZD1222 COVID-19 vaccine. V trimming: 4 bases; J trimming: 8 bases; junction bases outside the gene matches: 7. CDR3 length: 14 amino acids. Germline-derived CDR1 and CDR2 are SGHRS and YFSETQ. The method was immunoSEQ multiplex PCR; TCRdb's version includes in-frame clones alone and lacks a portion of them. Of about 27,000 clones in the sample, approximately 92% are singletons; the top ten hold approximately 7.6%. The specimen comprised peripheral blood, sampled 28 days after the second AZD1222 dose. This TCR came from an adult who received the AZD1222 COVID-19 vaccine. V usage is TRBV5-1 and J usage is TRBJ1-4; 8 positions match TRBD1. The CDR3 DNA follows: TGCGCCAGCAGCCCCGGACAGGGCTACGAAAAACTGTTTTTT. This gives the protein CASSPGQGYEKLFF.